This T cell receptor (beta chain) was sequenced for a study of T cell responses to AZD1222 COVID-19 vaccine. General study points: Among the donors, most were white British and more were female, and clonal diversity was possibly underestimated. A rise in Spike-specific TCR breadth and depth followed two AZD1222 doses. Only after the peak T cell response were repertoires sampled. CD4 TCRs associated with vaccination spanned spike, dominating at 160-218 and 743-854.

The ends were cut back, 3 bases at V and 6 bases at J, with 12 bases in the middle. Germline loops: CDR1 SGDLS, CDR2 YYNGEE. The CDR3 runs 14 residues. This clone was picked up one time. Its target is unknown. Some clones are missing from TCRdb's copy, which holds only in-frame ones; the method was immunoSEQ multiplex PCR. There are 90,000 to 100,000 clones in the sample; approximately 90% occur only once, and approximately 7% lies in the top ten. This sequence originates from an adult in good health. This specimen consisted of peripheral blood, obtained on day 0 of AZD1222 vaccination. The chain recombines TRBV9 with TRBJ2-2; TRBD1 is a possible D gene (6 bases). This CDR3 is CASSDYRAPGELFF. The CDR3 bases are TGTGCCAGCAGCGATTACAGGGCCCCCGGGGAGCTGTTTTTT.